These T cell receptor beta chains were read from a single sample in a study of blood T cell repertoires in COVID-19. Only in-frame clones appear in the TCRdb table, and some are missing; sequencing was by immunoSEQ multiplex PCR. The sample gives approximately 400,000 clones, about 91% of which show up once; 10% to 15% is in the top ten. Sequenced input: peripheral blood. These receptors came from a woman in her 50s with COVID-19, enrolled during active disease. Each CDR3 is given without its conserved first and last residue.

J gene: TRBJ1-5; V gene: TRBV7-2; CDR3 protein: ASSFGQGKQPQH
J gene: TRBJ1-1; V gene: TRBV29-1; CDR3 protein: SVVWDRYTEAF
J gene: TRBJ2-3; V gene: TRBV18; CDR3 protein: ASSPPRSSTDTQY
J gene: TRBJ1-6; V gene: TRBV6-6; CDR3 protein: ASRVGQGYSPLH
J gene: TRBJ1-6; V gene: TRBV7-9; CDR3 protein: ASSLTGGRSPLH
J gene: TRBJ1-1; V gene: TRBV12-3/TRBV12-4; CDR3 protein: ASRGQLNTEAF
J gene: TRBJ2-1; V gene: TRBV9; CDR3 protein: ASSVLDGVGYNEQF
J gene: TRBJ2-3; V gene: TRBV7-3; CDR3 protein: ASSPDRRNRDTQY
J gene: TRBJ2-3; V gene: TRBV24-1; CDR3 protein: ATSTGRASTDTQY
J gene: TRBJ2-3; V gene: TRBV9; CDR3 protein: ASSGTSGVSDTQY
J gene: TRBJ2-7; V gene: TRBV6-1; CDR3 protein: ASSEGTVLGYEQY
J gene: TRBJ1-1; V gene: TRBV11-2; CDR3 protein: ASSPNRGPGTEAF
J gene: TRBJ2-2; V gene: TRBV4-1; CDR3 protein: ASSQLQATSGGSGELF